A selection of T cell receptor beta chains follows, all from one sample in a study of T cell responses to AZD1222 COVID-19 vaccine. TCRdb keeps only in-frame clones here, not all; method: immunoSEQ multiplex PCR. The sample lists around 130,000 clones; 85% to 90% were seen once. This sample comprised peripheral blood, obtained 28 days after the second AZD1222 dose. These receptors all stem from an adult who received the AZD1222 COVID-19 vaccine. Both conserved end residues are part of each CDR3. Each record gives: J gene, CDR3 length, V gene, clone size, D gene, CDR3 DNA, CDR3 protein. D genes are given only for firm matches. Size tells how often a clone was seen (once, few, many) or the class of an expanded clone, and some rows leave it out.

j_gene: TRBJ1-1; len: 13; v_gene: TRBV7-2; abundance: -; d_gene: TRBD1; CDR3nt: TGTGCCAGCCGACAGGGGGGGTGGACTGAAGCTTTCTTT; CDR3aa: CASRQGGWTEAFF
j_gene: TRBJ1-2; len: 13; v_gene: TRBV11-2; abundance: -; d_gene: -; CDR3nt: TGTGCCAGCAGCTTAGACAGCACCTATGGCTACACCTTC; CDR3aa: CASSLDSTYGYTF
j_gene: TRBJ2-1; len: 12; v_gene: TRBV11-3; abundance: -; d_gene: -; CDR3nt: TGTGCCAGCAGCTTCAGGGTGGAAGAGCAGTTCTTC; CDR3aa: CASSFRVEEQFF
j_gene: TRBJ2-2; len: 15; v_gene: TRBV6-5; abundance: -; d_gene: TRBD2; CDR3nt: TGTGCCAGCAGTTACGGCGAGCGGGGCACCGGGGAGCTGTTTTTT; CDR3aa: CASSYGERGTGELFF
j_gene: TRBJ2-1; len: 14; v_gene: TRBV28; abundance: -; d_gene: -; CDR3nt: TGTGCCAGCAGTCAGGACGGTACCTACAATGAGCAGTTCTTC; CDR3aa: CASSQDGTYNEQFF
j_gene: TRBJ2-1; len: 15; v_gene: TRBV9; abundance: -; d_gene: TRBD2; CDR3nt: TGTGCCAGCAGCCCTAGCGGGGGGGCTTATAATGAGCAGTTCTTC; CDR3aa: CASSPSGGAYNEQFF
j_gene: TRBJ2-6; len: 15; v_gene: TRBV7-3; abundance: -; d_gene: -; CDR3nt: TGTGCCAGCAGCTTTGGGACCTCTGGGGCCAACGTCCTGACTTTC; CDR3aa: CASSFGTSGANVLTF
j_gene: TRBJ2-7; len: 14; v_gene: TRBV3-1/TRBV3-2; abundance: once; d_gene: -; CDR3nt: TGTGCCAGCAGCCAAGGAGGGGGAGCGTACGAGCAGTACTTC; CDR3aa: CASSQGGGAYEQYF
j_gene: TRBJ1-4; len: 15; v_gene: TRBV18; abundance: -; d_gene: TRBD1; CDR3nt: TGTGCCAGCTCTCCAGACAGGGGAAAGAATGAAAAACTGTTTTTT; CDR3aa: CASSPDRGKNEKLFF
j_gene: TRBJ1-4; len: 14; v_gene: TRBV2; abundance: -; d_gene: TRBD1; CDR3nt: TGTGCCAGCAGGTTGACAGGGGACAACGAAAAACTGTTTTTT; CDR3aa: CASRLTGDNEKLFF
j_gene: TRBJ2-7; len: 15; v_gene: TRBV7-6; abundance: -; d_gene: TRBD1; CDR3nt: TGTGCCAGCAGCGCTACAGGGGGTCACTCCTACGAGCAGTACTTC; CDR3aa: CASSATGGHSYEQYF
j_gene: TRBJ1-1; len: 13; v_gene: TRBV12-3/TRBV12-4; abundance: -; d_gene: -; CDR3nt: TGTGCCAGCAGTTTCGGGGGGAACACTGAAGCTTTCTTT; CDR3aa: CASSFGGNTEAFF
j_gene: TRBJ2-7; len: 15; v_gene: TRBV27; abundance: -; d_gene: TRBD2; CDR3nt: TGTGCCAGCAGTTTATCTTCTAGCGGGGGTTACGAGCAGTACTTC; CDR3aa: CASSLSSSGGYEQYF
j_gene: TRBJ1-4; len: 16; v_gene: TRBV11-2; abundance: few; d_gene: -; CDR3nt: TGTGCCAGCAGCTTAGATCTTGAGGGCCCGAATGAAAAACTGTTTTTT; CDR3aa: CASSLDLEGPNEKLFF
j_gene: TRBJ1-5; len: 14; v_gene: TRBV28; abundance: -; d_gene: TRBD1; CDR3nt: TGTGCCAGCAGTGACGGACAGGGGACTTCGCCCCAGCATTTT; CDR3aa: CASSDGQGTSPQHF
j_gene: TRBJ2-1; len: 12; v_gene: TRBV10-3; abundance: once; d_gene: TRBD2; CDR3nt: TGTGCCATCAGCACTCACAGCGGGGGACAGTTCTTC; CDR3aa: CAISTHSGGQFF
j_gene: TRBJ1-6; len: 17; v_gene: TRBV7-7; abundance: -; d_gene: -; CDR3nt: -; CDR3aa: CASSPGIWLYVCSPLHF
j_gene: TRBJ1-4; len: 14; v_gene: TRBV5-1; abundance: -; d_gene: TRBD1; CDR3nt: TGCGCCAGCAGCTTGGGTCAGGGGGCGGAAAAACTGTTTTTT; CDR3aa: CASSLGQGAEKLFF
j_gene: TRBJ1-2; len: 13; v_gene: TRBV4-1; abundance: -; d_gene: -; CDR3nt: TGCGCCAGCAGCCTGGGACATAACTATGGCTACACCTTC; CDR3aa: CASSLGHNYGYTF
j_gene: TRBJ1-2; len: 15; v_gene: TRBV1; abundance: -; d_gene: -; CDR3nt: TGCACCAGCGGACACAGGCGTAGCGTCAACTATGGCTACACCTTC; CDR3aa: CTSGHRRSVNYGYTF
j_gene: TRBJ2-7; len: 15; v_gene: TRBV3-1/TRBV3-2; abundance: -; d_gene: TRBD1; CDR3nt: TGTGCCAGCAGCCAAGGGATACAGGGGGTCCACGAGCAGTACTTC; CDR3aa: CASSQGIQGVHEQYF
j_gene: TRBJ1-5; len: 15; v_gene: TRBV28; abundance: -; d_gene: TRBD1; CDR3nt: TGTGCCAGCAGTAGCGGACAGGGGAGCGTTCAGCCCCAGCATTTT; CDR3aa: CASSSGQGSVQPQHF
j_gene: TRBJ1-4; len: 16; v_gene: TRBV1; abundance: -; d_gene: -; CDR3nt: TGCACCAGCAGCCGCAATTTACGGACAGCGGAGGGAAAACTGTTTTTT; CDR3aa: CTSSRNLRTAEGKLFF
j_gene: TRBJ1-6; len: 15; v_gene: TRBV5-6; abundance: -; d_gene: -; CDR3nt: TGTGCCAGCAGCTCTGGAGTCTCCTATAATTCACCCCTCCACTTT; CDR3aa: CASSSGVSYNSPLHF
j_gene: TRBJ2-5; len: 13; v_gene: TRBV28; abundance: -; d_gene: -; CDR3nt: TGTGCCAGCAGTTATCGGCCCGGGGAGACCCAGTACTTC; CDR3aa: CASSYRPGETQYF
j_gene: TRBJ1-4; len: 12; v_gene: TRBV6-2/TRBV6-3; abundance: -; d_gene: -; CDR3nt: TGTGCCAGCAGTTACTCGGATGAAAAACTGTTTTTT; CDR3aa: CASSYSDEKLFF
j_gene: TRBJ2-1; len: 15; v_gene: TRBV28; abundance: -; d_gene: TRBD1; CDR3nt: TGTGCCAGCAGTCGGGACAGGGGACCCTACAATGAGCAGTTCTTC; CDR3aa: CASSRDRGPYNEQFF
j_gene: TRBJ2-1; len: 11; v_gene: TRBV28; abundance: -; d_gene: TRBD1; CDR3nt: TGCGCCACAGGGGAATTAAATGAGCAGTTCTTC; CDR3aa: CATGELNEQFF
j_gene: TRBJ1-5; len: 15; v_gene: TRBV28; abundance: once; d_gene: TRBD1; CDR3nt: TGTGCCAGCAGGGGACTGACAGGGGGGGGACAGCCCCAGCATTTT; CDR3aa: CASRGLTGGGQPQHF
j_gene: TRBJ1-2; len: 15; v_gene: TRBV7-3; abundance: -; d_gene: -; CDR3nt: TGTGCCAGCAGCTTCTCGACAGGAGCTCTGGGTGGCTACACCTTC; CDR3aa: CASSFSTGALGGYTF
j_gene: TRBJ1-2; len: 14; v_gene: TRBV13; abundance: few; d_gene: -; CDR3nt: TGTGCCAGCAGCTTAGAGCTCCGTATCTATGGCTACACCTTC; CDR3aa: CASSLELRIYGYTF
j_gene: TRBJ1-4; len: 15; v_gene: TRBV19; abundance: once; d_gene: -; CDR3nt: TGTGCCAGTAGTGACAGAGGATTAGCTAATGAAAAACTGTTTTTT; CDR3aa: CASSDRGLANEKLFF
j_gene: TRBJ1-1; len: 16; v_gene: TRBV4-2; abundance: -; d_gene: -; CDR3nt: TGTGCCAGCAGCCAAGACTATGGGGGGCCGGGGACTGAAGCTTTCTTT; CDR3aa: CASSQDYGGPGTEAFF
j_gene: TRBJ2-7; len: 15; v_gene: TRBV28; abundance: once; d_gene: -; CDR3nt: TGTGCCAGCAGTTGGGTAGGAGGCCCCTCCTACGAGCAGTACTTC; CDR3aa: CASSWVGGPSYEQYF
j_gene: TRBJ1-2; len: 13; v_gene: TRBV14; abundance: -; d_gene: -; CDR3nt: TGTGCCAGCAGTACAAGGGGGGGCTATGGCTACACCTTC; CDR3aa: CASSTRGGYGYTF
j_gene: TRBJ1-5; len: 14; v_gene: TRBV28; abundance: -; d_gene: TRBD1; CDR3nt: TGTGCCAGCGGAACTGGGACAGCAAATCAGCCCCAGCATTTT; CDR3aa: CASGTGTANQPQHF
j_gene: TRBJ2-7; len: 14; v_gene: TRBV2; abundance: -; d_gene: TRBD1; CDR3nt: TGTGCCAGCAGTGCCGGGACAGGGATCTACGAGCAGTACTTC; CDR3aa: CASSAGTGIYEQYF
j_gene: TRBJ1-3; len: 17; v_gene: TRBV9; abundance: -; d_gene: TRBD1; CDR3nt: TGTGCCAGCAGCGGAATCACAGGGGGACGCTCTGGAAACACCATATATTTT; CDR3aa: CASSGITGGRSGNTIYF
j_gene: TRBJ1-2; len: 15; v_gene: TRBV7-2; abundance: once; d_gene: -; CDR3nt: TGTGCCAGCAGCTTGGGTCCCGGGGAACTATATGGCTACACCTTC; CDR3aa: CASSLGPGELYGYTF
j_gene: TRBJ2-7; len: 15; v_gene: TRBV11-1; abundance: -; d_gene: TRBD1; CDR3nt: TGTGCCAGCAGTCGGTACCGGGACAGTTCCTACGAGCAGTACTTC; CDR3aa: CASSRYRDSSYEQYF
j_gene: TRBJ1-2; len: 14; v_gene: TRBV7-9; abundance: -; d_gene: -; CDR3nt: TGTGCCAGCAGCTTAGTATCGGCAGCCTATGGCTACACCTTC; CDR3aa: CASSLVSAAYGYTF
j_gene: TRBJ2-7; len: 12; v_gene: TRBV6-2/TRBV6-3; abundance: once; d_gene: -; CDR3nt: TGTGCCAGCAGCCAGAGATTCGACGAGCAGTACTTC; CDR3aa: CASSQRFDEQYF
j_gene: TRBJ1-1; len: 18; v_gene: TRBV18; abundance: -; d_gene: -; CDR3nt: TGTGCCAGCTCACCACGGGCTGAAACAGACCGACGACTCACTGAAGCTTTCTTT; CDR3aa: CASSPRAETDRRLTEAFF
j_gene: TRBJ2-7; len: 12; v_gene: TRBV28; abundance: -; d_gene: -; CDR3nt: TGTGCCAGCGGGCTGCACGGACAAAGGCAGTACTTC; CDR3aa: CASGLHGQRQYF
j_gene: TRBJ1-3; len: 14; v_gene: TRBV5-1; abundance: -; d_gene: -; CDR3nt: TGCGCCAGCAGCTTGGCAGGTTACGGAAACACCATATATTTT; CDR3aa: CASSLAGYGNTIYF
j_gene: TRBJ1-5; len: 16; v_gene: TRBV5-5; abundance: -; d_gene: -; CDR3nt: TGTGCCAGCAGCTTAGTCTGGGGCGGGGGCAATCAGCCCCAGCATTTT; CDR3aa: CASSLVWGGGNQPQHF
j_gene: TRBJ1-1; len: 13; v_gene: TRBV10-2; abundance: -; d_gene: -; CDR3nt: TGCGCCACCTTACAGGGAATGAACACTGAAGCTTTCTTT; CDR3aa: CATLQGMNTEAFF
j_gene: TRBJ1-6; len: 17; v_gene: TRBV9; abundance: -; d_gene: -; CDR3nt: TGTGCCAGCAGCGTTACCCATGCAGACTCCTATAATTCACCCCTCCACTTT; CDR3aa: CASSVTHADSYNSPLHF
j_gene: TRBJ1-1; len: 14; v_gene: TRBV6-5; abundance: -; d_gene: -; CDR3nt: TGTGCCAGCAGTTACTCGTCGGTGGCAGCCGAAGCTTTCTTT; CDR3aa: CASSYSSVAAEAFF
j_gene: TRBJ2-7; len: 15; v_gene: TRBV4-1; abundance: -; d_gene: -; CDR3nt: TGCGCCAGCAGCCAAGGGCCAGGGGGAGGATACGAGCAGTACTTC; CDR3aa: CASSQGPGGGYEQYF